Below, 26 T cell receptor beta chains from the same sample are listed, as sequenced in a study of technical replicates of blood from four donors (dated by TCRdb to 2016 to 2017). The library relied on the immunoSEQ multiplex PCR assay. TCRdb holds this immuneACCESS table with in-frame rearrangements only. Some clones are missing; in checked studies, unresolved V genes explain under half, and the rest has no known cause. The sample yields around 57,000 clones; 94% were counted once. Of the sample, roughly 0.22% falls within the top ten clones. Sequencing input: T cells isolated from PBMCs. These receptors were obtained from a human donor in good health.

V is TRBV11-2 and J is TRBJ2-2; 10 bases are a match to TRBD1. CDR3 length: 17 amino acids. Germline assignment: CDR1 SGHAT and CDR2 FQNNGV. The V gene end was trimmed by 0 bases and the J gene end by 4 bases; junction bases not matched to a gene: 5. For the CDR3, the DNA is TGTGCCAGCAGCTTAGATCGACAGGGGGCAGGCACCGGGGAGCTGTTTTTT. As protein: CASSLDRQGAGTGELFF.

In the case of this clone: The CDR3 does not close with the conserved phenylalanine or tryptophan, likely indicating a read error. No DNA is shown, since the ends of the CDR3 on it are uncertain; the CDR3 is the one TCRdb lists. This rearrangement joins TRBV28 to TRBJ2-3; the table's D call of TRBD2 was not tested on the DNA. The CDR3 numbers 16 amino acids, ends counted. The V gene's germline CDR1 is MDHEN and CDR2 SYDVKM. CDR3 protein: CASSGGSAQIRSISYL.

This sequence joins TRBV5-4 and TRBJ2-3; a weak D match, TRBD2 (6 bases). The CDR3 is 16 amino acids. Germline V CDR1 and CDR2: SGHNT, YYREEE (reference sequence). Trimming removed 6 bases at V and 2 bases at J, with 19 bases between. For the CDR3, the DNA is TGTGCCAGCACGAACATCGGGGGAGGAGCCACAGATACGCAGTATTTT. Residues: CASTNIGGGATDTQYF.

V gene TRBV11-2 combines with J gene TRBJ2-3; D is uncertain. Germline assignment: CDR1 SGHAT and CDR2 FQNNGV. CDR3 size: 13 residues. Trimming cost V 6 bases and J 2 bases, with 9 bases left between them. The CDR3 bases are TGTGCCAGCAGTTCGGGTCCCACAGATACGCAGTATTTT. The encoded protein is CASSSGPTDTQYF.

This rearrangement joins TRBV7-2 to TRBJ2-7, with 14 bases that match TRBD2. The ends lost 1 base at V and 5 bases at J; junction bases unmatched: 4. This CDR3 is 16 amino acids long. Germline loops: CDR1 SGHTA, CDR2 FQGNSA. The CDR3 DNA reads as TGTGCCAGCAGCTTAGTGGGGACTAGCGGGAGAAACGAGCAGTACTTC. Its protein product is CASSLVGTSGRNEQYF.

V usage is TRBV28 and J usage is TRBJ2-4; 11 nucleotides align to TRBD2. The germline V gene encodes CDR1 MDHEN and CDR2 SYDVKM. With 6 bases clipped from V and 7 bases from J, the junction kept 11 bases outside the gene matches. This CDR3 has 16 residues. In nucleotides, the CDR3 is TGTGCCAGCAGCCTGACTAGCGGGACGTCCGGCAACATTCAGTACTTC. Residues: CASSLTSGTSGNIQYF. Full variable domain (outside the CDR3, taken from reference TRBV28 and TRBJ2-4): DVKVTQSSRYLVKRTGEKVFLECVQDMDHENMFWYRQDPGLGLRLIYFSYDVKMKEKGDIPEGYSVSREKKERFSLILESASTNQTSMYLCASSLTSGTSGNIQYFGAGTRLSVL.

The rearrangement uses TRBV10-3 and TRBJ2-1, with a weak D call TRBD2 (6 bases). The length of the CDR3 is 15 residues. Trimming took 10 bases from V and 5 from J, leaving 21 bases between them. The germline V gene has CDR1 ENHRY and CDR2 SYGVKD. CDR3 in amino acids: CATILNGGRDNEQFF. The CDR3 DNA follows: TGTGCCACGATACTGAACGGGGGACGTGACAATGAGCAGTTCTTC.

This clone was counted only a few times. The chain has TRBV5-1 and TRBJ2-1, with a possible D match to TRBD1 (5 bases). Germline-derived CDR1 and CDR2 are SGHRS and YFSETQ. Trimming cost V 0 bases and J 9 bases, with 19 bases left between them. The CDR3 sequence is 16 residues long. The CDR3: CASSLAGHAPTPEQFF. The CDR3 bases are TGCGCCAGCAGCTTGGCTGGACATGCCCCCACTCCTGAGCAGTTCTTC. Full variable domain (outside the CDR3, taken from reference TRBV5-1 and TRBJ2-1): KAGVTQTPRYLIKTRGQQVTLSCSPISGHRSVSWYQQTPGQGLQFLFEYFSETQRNKGNFPGRFSGRQFSNSRSEMNVSTLELGDSALYLCASSLAGHAPTPEQFFGPGTRLTVL.

The chain employs TRBV7-8 and TRBJ2-4; 7 nucleotides agree with TRBD2. The V and J ends lost 0 bases and 8 bases, in that order; junction bases with no gene match: 1. This CDR3 contains 13 residues. Germline V gene lookup returns CDR1 SGHVS and CDR2 FQNEAQ. CDR3 coding DNA: TGTGCCAGCAGCTTAGCGGGGGGGGACATTCAGTACTTC. As protein: CASSLAGGDIQYF.

This chain connects TRBV28 to TRBJ2-1; D possibly corresponds to TRBD1 (6 bases). The CDR3 covers 16 residues. The V gene lost 3 bases and the J gene lost 3 bases, with 15 bases spanning the gap. CDR1 is MDHEN, CDR2 SYDVKM, per germline. The CDR3 spells CASSFPIQGNYNEQFF. The CDR3 region has the DNA TGTGCCAGCAGTTTCCCTATACAGGGCAACTACAATGAGCAGTTCTTC.

The chain joins TRBV29-1 to TRBJ2-7; TRBD1 aligns across 7 bases. V lost 1 base, J lost 3 bases, and 3 bases stayed unmatched. Germline CDR1 is SQVTM and CDR2 is ANQGSEA. This CDR3 is 13 amino acids long. The CDR3 reads CSVEAGTDYEQYF. As DNA, the CDR3 is TGCAGCGTTGAAGCCGGGACAGACTACGAGCAGTACTTC.

The V and J genes are TRBV10-2 and TRBJ2-7; 12 bases line up with TRBD2. Germline loops: CDR1 WSHSY, CDR2 SAAADI. The ends lost 4 bases at V and 6 bases at J; junction bases unmatched: 4. This CDR3 is built from 14 residues. This CDR3 is CASSGTSGISEQYF. The CDR3 DNA sequence: TGCGCCAGCAGTGGGACTAGCGGGATTTCCGAGCAGTACTTC.

The chain links TRBV7-9 to TRBJ2-1; tentative D call: TRBD2 (6 bases). The length of the CDR3 is 14 residues. CDR1 is SEHNR and CDR2 is FQNEAQ in the germline V gene (reference sequence). Trimming removed 5 bases from V and 6 bases from J, with 14 bases in between. Here the CDR3 DNA reads TGTGCCAGCAGCGGCTCTAGCGCCTTCAATGAGCAGTTCTTC. It encodes CASSGSSAFNEQFF.

The V and J genes are TRBV7-8 and TRBJ2-1, with D tentatively TRBD2 (7 bases). Germline loops: CDR1 SGHVS, CDR2 FQNEAQ. This CDR3 has 16 amino acids. V was shortened by 5 bases and J by 7 bases, with 21 bases between the two germline ends. The CDR3 coding sequence is TGTGCCAGCAGCCAACCCTCGGCGGGGGCATATAATGAGCAGTTCTTC. This sequence encodes CASSQPSAGAYNEQFF.

The V gene is TRBV5-1, the J gene TRBJ2-5, with TRBD2 matching 9 bases. Germline CDR1 is SGHRS and CDR2 is YFSETQ. The V gene end was trimmed by 2 bases and the J gene end by 4 bases; junction bases not matched to a gene: 3. This CDR3 spans 14 amino acids. The DNA of the CDR3 is TGCGCCAGCAGCTTAGCGGGAGGAGTAGAGACCCAGTACTTC. It specifies CASSLAGGVETQYF.

The chain couples TRBV10-2 to TRBJ1-2; 8 nucleotides line up with TRBD1. Germline CDR1 is WSHSY and CDR2 is SAAADI. There are 16 residues in the CDR3. Losses at the gene ends were 3 bases for V and 4 bases for J; bases not matched to a gene: 10. The CDR3 coding sequence is TGCGCCAGCAGTGAAAGAATTGGACAGGGAACCTATGGCTACACCTTC. Amino acid sequence: CASSERIGQGTYGYTF.

The chain links TRBV5-1 to TRBJ2-3; 9 positions agree with TRBD1. The CDR3 is 15 amino acids. The V gene's germline CDR1 is SGHRS and CDR2 YFSETQ. J lost 4 bases, V lost 4 bases, and 7 bases had no gene match. The CDR3 DNA reads as TGCGCCAGCAGCCCTACAGGGGGCTGGGCAGATACGCAGTATTTT. It codes for CASSPTGGWADTQYF.

The rearrangement links TRBV18 to TRBJ1-1; 9 bases are a match to TRBD1. This CDR3 is built from 17 residues. V was pared by 3 bases and J by 4 bases, with 12 bases of the junction left unmatched. From germline, CDR1 is KGHSH and CDR2 LQKENI. The chain's CDR3 is CASSPNTGGIFATEAFF. In DNA, the CDR3 is TGTGCCAGCTCACCGAACACAGGGGGCATCTTTGCCACTGAAGCTTTCTTT. The entire variable domain, with the rest obtained from reference TRBV18 and TRBJ1-1, is as follows: NAGVMQNPRHLVRRRGQEARLRCSPMKGHSHVYWYRQLPEEGLKFMVYLQKENIIDESGMPKERFSAEFPKEGPSILRIQQVVRGDSAAYFCASSPNTGGIFATEAFFGQGTRLTVV.

The J gene is TRBJ2-1, the V gene TRBV10-1; D might be TRBD1 (5 bases). The CDR3 spans 16 residues. The V end was cut by 5 bases, the J end by 2 bases, with 16 bases between. Germline V gene sequence: CDR1 WNHNN, CDR2 SYGVQD (reference sequence). The CDR3 reads CASSQTGISTYNEQFF. In nucleotides, the CDR3 is TGCGCCAGCAGTCAAACAGGTATTAGCACCTACAATGAGCAGTTCTTC.

This chain links TRBV28 with TRBJ2-5; the D gene is possibly TRBD2 (6 bases). Trimming removed 4 bases from V and 5 bases from J, with 17 bases in between. The CDR3 has 15 residues. The germline V gene has CDR1 MDHEN and CDR2 SYDVKM. CDR3 amino acids: CASSSAGHRGETQYF. CDR3 coding DNA: TGTGCCAGCAGTTCCGCGGGGCACAGAGGGGAGACCCAGTACTTC.

This chain joins TRBV5-1 and TRBJ1-5, with D tentatively TRBD1 (6 bases). Germline CDR1 SGHRS, CDR2 YFSETQ. CDR3 length equals 15 residues. The V end was cut by 2 bases, the J end by 0 bases, with 9 bases between. CDR3 protein: CASSLMTGSNQPQHF. The CDR3 region has the DNA TGCGCCAGCAGCTTAATGACAGGTAGCAATCAGCCCCAGCATTTT.

The J gene is TRBJ2-3, the V gene TRBV11-2; D might be TRBD1 (5 bases). Germline values: CDR1 SGHAT, CDR2 FQNNGV. The CDR3 spans 16 residues. V lost 5 bases, J lost 0 bases, and 15 bases lay in between. CDR3 coding DNA: TGTGCCAGCAGCCCTATTAGGGGTGGTAGCACAGATACGCAGTATTTT. Amino acid sequence: CASSPIRGGSTDTQYF.

The genes are TRBV7-6 and TRBJ2-7; 7 bases agree with TRBD1. CDR1 is SGHVS and CDR2 is FNYEAQ in the germline V gene. CDR3 length: 15 amino acids. The V segment lost 5 bases and the J segment 3 bases; nucleotides outside the gene matches: 10. CDR3 sequence: CASSRDGTASYEQYF. For the CDR3, the DNA is TGTGCCAGCAGCCGGGATGGGACAGCCAGCTACGAGCAGTACTTC.

The rearrangement joins TRBV7-3 to TRBJ2-7; no reliable D call. The CDR3 has 13 amino acids. Germline CDR1 and CDR2: SGHTA and FQGTGA. The V gene lost 3 bases and the J gene lost 4 bases, with 10 bases spanning the gap. The DNA of the CDR3 is TGTGCCAGCAGCTTTGGTCCCACTTACGAGCAGTACTTC. This encodes CASSFGPTYEQYF.

The gene calls are TRBV11-2 and TRBJ2-1; TRBD2 matches 11 bases. Losses at the gene ends were 0 bases for V and 5 bases for J; bases not matched to a gene: 6. Germline V CDR1 and CDR2: SGHAT, FQNNGV. This CDR3 is built from 17 residues. The CDR3 sequence is CASSLDQRLAGNNEQFF. The CDR3 coding sequence is TGTGCCAGCAGCTTAGACCAAAGACTAGCGGGAAACAATGAGCAGTTCTTC.

A single count supports this clone. The chain is built from TRBV29-1 and TRBJ2-7, with TRBD2 identical over 8 bases. Germline values: CDR1 SQVTM, CDR2 ANQGSEA. The ends lost 6 bases at V and 3 bases at J; junction bases unmatched: 10. The CDR3 runs to 14 residues. CDR3 coding DNA: TGCAGCGTGGGACGGCGGGGGGACCTCTACGAGCAGTACTTC. It codes for CSVGRRGDLYEQYF.